This entry describes one T cell receptor beta chain. The antigen remains undetermined. Profiling relied on immunoSEQ multiplex PCR, and the TCRdb table lists in-frame clones only, not all of them. The sample consists of fewer than 110,000 clones, 75% to 95% of them appearing once. The entry originates in a study of T cell responses to AZD1222 COVID-19 vaccine. Study-wide points: Most donors were white British, females outnumbered males, and clonal diversity was possibly underestimated. It was only after the peak T cell response that any repertoires were sampled.

Analyses pooled second doses at about 4 or about 12 weeks. From germline, CDR1 is MNHEY and CDR2 SVGAGI. The V gene lost 8 bases and the J gene lost 1 base, with 9 bases spanning the gap. CDR3 length equals 13 residues. The gene calls are TRBV6-5 and TRBJ2-1; D uncertain. The receptor was isolated from an adult who received the AZD1222 COVID-19 vaccine. Specimen: peripheral blood, collected 28 days after the second AZD1222 dose. The CDR3 protein is CASDRLSYNEQFF. CDR3 sequence (DNA): TGTGCCAGCGACCGGCTATCCTACAATGAGCAGTTCTTC.